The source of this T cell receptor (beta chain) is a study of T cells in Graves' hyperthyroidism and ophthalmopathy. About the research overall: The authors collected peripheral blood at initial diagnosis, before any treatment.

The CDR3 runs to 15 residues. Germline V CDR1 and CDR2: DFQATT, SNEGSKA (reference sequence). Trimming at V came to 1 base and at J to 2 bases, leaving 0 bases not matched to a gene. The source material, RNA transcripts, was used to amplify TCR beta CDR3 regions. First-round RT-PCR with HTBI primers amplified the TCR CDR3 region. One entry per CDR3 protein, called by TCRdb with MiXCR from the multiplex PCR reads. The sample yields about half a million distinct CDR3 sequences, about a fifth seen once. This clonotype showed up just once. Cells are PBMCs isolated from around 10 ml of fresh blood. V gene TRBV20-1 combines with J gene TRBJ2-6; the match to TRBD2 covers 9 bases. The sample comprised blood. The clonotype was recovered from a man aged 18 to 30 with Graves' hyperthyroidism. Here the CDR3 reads CSARGTSAGANVLTF. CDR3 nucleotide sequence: TGCAGTGCTAGAGGGACTAGCGCTGGGGCCAACGTCCTGACTTTC.